The next 6 T cell receptor beta chains were all read from a single sample in a study of CD8 T cells in ankylosing spondylitis. TCRdb reprocessed the 5' RACE reads with MiXCR, giving one entry per CDR3 protein. The sample holds 150,000 to 200,000 distinct CDR3 sequences; 11% are singletons and the top ten take 25% to 35%. The material sequenced was blood, either unsorted or a sorted T cell fraction (not recorded which). The receptor set was obtained from a male donor with ankylosing spondylitis or in good health (not recorded which).

This clonotype was seen repeatedly, ten times or more. CDR3 DNA sequence: TGTGCCAGCAGTGAGGGAGCCAACACTGAAGCTTTCTTT. This translates into CASSEGANTEAFF. The V and J genes are TRBV2 and TRBJ1-1; no clear D gene. The V gene's germline CDR1 is SNHLY and CDR2 FYNNEI. CDR3 length equals 13 residues. The V gene lost 3 bases and the J gene lost 2 bases, with 7 bases spanning the gap. Variable domain in full (rest from reference TRBV2 and TRBJ1-1): EPEVTQTPSHQVTQMGQEVILRCVPISNHLYFYWYRQILGQKVEFLVSFYNNEISEKSEIFDDQFSVERPDGSNFTLKIRSTKLEDSAMYFCASSEGANTEAFFGQGTRLTVV.

This clonotype was detected only a few times. The chain carries TRBV5-1 and TRBJ1-1; tentative D call: TRBD1 (5 bases). The V end lost 0 bases, the J end lost 1 base, and 10 bases lay between the germline ends. From germline, CDR1 is SGHRS and CDR2 YFSETQ. The CDR3 loop spans 15 amino acids. The CDR3 nucleotides read TGCGCCAGCAGCTTGGTGGGGGAACAGAACACTGAAGCTTTCTTT. Amino acid sequence: CASSLVGEQNTEAFF. Drawing the rest from reference TRBV5-1 and TRBJ1-1, the complete variable domain is KAGVTQTPRYLIKTRGQQVTLSCSPISGHRSVSWYQQTPGQGLQFLFEYFSETQRNKGNFPGRFSGRQFSNSRSEMNVSTLELGDSALYLCASSLVGEQNTEAFFGQGTRLTVV.

In this sample, this clonotype turned up many times. As DNA, the CDR3 is TGCGCCAGCAGCCTTAGACAGGGGGCAGGAACTGAAGCTTTCTTT. Translating it yields CASSLRQGAGTEAFF. This chain connects TRBV4-1 to TRBJ1-1; 10 bases agree with TRBD1. The CDR3 is 15 residues long. The V and J ends lost 4 bases and 5 bases, in that order; junction bases with no gene match: 7. Looked up from germline, CDR1 is MGHRA and CDR2 is YSYEKL.

This clonotype was counted between two and nine times. V and J are TRBV20-1 and TRBJ1-2; tentatively, D is TRBD1 (6 bases). Germline V gives CDR1 DFQATT, CDR2 SNEGSKA (reference sequence). V lost 4 bases to trimming and J lost 2 bases, with 11 bases between them. The CDR3 contains 13 residues. The CDR3 region is CSAIADRNYGYTF. CDR3 coding DNA: TGCAGTGCTATAGCGGACAGAAACTATGGCTACACCTTC.

This clonotype has at least ten counts. The V and J genes are TRBV10-1 and TRBJ2-7; D remains ambiguous. In germline, CDR1 is WNHNN, CDR2 SYGVQD (reference sequence). The CDR3 totals 15 residues. V lost 0 bases to trimming and J lost 0 bases, with 9 bases between them. The CDR3 DNA is TGCGCCAGCAGTGAGTCCGGCAGCCGCTCCTACGAGCAGTACTTC. It yields the protein CASSESGSRSYEQYF.

The sample holds many counts of this clonotype. The CDR3 sequence: CASSLRRSSYNEQFF. CDR3 bases: TGTGCCAGCAGTTTAAGAAGAAGCTCCTACAATGAGCAGTTCTTC. The rearrangement links TRBV12-3 or TRBV12-4 to TRBJ2-1; no reliable D call. Trimming pared 2 bases from V and 0 bases from J, leaving 8 bases between. The CDR3 length is 15 residues.